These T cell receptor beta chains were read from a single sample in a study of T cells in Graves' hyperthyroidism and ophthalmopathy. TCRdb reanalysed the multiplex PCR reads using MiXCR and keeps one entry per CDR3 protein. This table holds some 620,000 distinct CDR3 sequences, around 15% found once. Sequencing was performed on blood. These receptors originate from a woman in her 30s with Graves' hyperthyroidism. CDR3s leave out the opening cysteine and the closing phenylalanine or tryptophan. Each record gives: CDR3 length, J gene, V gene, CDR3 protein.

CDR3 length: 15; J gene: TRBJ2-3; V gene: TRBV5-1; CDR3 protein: ASSLAPSGGTADTQY
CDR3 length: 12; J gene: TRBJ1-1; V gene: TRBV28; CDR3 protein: ASSVTRENTEAF
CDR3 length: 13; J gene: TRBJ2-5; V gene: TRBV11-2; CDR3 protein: ASRGGTGGWETQY
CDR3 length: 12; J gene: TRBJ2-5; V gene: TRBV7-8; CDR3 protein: ASSPGGIWETQY
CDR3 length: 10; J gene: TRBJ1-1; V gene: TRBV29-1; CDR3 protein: SVEMNGQEAF
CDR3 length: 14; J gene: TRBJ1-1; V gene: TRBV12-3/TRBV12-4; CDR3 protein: ASSFGTGDPGTEAF
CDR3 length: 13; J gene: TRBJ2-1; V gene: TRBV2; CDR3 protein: ASSVPGQGYNEQF
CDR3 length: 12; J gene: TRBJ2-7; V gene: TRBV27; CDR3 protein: ASSFGLPPREQY
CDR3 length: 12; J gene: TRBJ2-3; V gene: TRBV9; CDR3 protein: ASSSRAGKDTQY
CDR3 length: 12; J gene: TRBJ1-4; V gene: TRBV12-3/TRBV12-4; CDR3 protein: ASSFASNNEKLF
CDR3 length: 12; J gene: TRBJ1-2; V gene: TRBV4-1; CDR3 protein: ASSQDLYPGGYT
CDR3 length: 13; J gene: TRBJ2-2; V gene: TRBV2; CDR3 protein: ASSEAGPVHGELF
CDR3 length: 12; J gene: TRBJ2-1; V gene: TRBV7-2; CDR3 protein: ASSLARVGNEQF
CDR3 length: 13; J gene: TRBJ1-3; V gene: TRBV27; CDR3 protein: ASSLSGTSGNTIY
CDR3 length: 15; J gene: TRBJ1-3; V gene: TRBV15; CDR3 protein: ATSRDPGSISGNTIY
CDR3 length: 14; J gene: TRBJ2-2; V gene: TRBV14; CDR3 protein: ASPLGGHTNTGELF
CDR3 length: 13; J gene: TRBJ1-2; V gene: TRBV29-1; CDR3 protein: SVEDRRTVNYGYT
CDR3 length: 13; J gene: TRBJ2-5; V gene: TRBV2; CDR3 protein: ASTFAGGVSETQY
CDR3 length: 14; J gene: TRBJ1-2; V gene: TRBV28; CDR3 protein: ASSPGTGGANYGYT
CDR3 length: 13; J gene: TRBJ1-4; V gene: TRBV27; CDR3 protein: ASSLSSDFYEKLF
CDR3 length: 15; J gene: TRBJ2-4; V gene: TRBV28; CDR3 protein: ASSARTSGRRRTIQY
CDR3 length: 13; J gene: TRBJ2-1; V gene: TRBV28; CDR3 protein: ASSNLTGAYNEQF
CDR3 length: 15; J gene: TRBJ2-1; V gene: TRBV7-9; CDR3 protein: ASSPSWGLDPYNEQF
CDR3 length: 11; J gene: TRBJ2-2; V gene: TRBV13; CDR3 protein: ASSLGTHWELF
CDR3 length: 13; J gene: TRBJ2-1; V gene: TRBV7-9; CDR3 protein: ASSHWDRGVNEQF
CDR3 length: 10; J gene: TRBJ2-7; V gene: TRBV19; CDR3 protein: ASSNRDHEQY